This T cell receptor (beta chain) originates from a study of PD-L1 blockade in urothelial cancer. Study at large: Male sex and bladder-origin urothelial cancer characterized about 90% of the 29 patients. Blood was evaluated 3 weeks (second dose) and 6 weeks after therapy began.

There are 13 residues in the CDR3. Trimming left V 2 bases short and J 7 bases short, with 9 bases between. Germline lookup yields CDR1 SGHTA and CDR2 FQGTGA. Using immunoSEQ multiplex PCR, the repertoire was profiled, and TCRdb retains in-frame clones only, with some absent. This sample has 75,000 to 95,000 clones; roughly nine tenths occur once, and the top ten carry 9.4%. V usage is TRBV7-3 and J usage is TRBJ2-1, with D perhaps matching TRBD1 (5 bases). The sample in question was PBMCs, obtained around atezolizumab (anti-PD-L1) treatment. The receptor was isolated from a man aged 55 to 70 with urothelial cancer. The CDR3 sequence is CASSLQGRNEQFF. For the CDR3, the DNA is TGTGCCAGCAGCTTACAGGGAAGGAATGAGCAGTTCTTC.